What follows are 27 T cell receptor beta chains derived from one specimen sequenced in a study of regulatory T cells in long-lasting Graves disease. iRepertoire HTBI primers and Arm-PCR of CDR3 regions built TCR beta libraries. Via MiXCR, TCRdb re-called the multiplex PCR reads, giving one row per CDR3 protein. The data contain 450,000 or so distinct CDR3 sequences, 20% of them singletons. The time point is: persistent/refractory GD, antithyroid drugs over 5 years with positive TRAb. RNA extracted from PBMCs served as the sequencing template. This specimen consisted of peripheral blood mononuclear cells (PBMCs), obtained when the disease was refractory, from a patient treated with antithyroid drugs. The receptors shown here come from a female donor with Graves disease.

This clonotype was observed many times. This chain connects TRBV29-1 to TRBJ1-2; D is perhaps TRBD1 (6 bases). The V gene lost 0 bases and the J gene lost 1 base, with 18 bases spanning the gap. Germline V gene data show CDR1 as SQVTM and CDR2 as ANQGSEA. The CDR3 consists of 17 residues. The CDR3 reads CSVEDPKGGRSNYGYTF. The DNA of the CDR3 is TGCAGCGTTGAAGACCCTAAGGGGGGGAGAAGTAACTATGGCTACACCTTC.

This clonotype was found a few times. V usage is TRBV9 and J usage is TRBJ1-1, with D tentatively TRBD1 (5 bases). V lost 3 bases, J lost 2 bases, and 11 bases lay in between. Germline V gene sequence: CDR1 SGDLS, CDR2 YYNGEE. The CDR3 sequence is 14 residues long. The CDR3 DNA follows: TGTGCCAGCAGCGACGTAGACAGTAACACTGAAGCTTTCTTT. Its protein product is CASSDVDSNTEAFF.

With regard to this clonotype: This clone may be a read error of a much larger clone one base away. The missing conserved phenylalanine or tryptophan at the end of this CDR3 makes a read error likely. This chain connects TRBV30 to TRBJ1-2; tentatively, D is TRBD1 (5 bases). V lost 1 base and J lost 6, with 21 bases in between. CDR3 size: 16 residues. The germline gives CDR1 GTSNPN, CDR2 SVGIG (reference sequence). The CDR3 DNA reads TGTGCCTGGAGTGGCGGGACCTTCTCTACCTTACATGGCTACACCCTC. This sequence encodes CAWSGGTFSTLHGYTL.

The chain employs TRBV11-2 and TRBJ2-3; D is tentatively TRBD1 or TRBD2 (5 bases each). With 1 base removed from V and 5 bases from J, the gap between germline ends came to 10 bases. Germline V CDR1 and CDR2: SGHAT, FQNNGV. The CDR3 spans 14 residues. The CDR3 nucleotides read TGTGCCAGCAGCTTAGGCAGAGGGGAAGATACGCAGTATTTT. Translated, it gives CASSLGRGEDTQYF. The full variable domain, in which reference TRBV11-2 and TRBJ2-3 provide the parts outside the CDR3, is EAGVAQSPRYKIIEKRQSVAFWCNPISGHATLYWYQQILGQGPKLLIQFQNNGVVDDSQLPKDRFSAERLKGVDSTLKIQPAKLEDSAVYLCASSLGRGEDTQYFGPGTRLTVL.

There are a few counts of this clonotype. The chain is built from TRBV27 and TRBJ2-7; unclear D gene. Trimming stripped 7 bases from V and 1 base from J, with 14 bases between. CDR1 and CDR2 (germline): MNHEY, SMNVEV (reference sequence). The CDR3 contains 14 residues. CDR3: CASTFDGNSYEQYF. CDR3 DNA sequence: TGTGCCAGCACCTTTGACGGAAATTCCTACGAGCAGTACTTC.

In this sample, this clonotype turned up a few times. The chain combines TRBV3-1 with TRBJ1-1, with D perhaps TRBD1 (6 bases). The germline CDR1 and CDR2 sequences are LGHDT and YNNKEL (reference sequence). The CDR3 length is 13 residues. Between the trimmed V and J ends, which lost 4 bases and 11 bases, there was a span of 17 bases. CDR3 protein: CASSPNRDTKAFF. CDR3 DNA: TGTGCCAGCAGCCCGAACCGGGACACCAAGGCTTTCTTT.

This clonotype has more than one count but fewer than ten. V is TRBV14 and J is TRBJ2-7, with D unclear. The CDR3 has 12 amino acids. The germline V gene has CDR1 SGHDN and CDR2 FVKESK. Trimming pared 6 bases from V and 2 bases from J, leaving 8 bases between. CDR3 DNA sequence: TGTGCCAGCAGTCAGTTAACCTACGAGCAGTACTTC. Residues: CASSQLTYEQYF.

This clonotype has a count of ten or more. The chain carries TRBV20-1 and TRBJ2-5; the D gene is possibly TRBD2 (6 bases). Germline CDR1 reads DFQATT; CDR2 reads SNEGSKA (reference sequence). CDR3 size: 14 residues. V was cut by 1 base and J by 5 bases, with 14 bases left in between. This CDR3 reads CSARGGTGAETQYF. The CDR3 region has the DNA TGCAGTGCTAGAGGCGGGACGGGAGCGGAGACCCAGTACTTC.

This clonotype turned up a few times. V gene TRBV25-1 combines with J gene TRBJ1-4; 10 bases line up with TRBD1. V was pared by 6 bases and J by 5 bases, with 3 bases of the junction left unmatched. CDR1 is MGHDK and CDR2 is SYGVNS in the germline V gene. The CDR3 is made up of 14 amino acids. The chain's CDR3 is CASRRTGGNEKLFF. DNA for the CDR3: TGTGCCAGCAGGCGGACAGGGGGGAATGAAAAACTGTTTTTT.

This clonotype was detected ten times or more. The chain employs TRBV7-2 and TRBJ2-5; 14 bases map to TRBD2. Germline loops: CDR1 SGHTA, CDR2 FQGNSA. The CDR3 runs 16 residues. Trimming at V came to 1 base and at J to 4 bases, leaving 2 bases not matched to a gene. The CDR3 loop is CASSLGGLAGGETQYF. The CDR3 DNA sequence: TGTGCCAGCAGCTTAGGCGGACTAGCGGGAGGAGAGACCCAGTACTTC. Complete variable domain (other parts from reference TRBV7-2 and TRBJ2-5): GAGVSQSPSNKVTEKGKDVELRCDPISGHTALYWYRQSLGQGLEFLIYFQGNSAPDKSGLPSDRFSAERTGGSVSTLTIQRTQQEDSAVYLCASSLGGLAGGETQYFGPGTRLLVL.

The CDR3 region has the DNA TGTGCCAGCAGCCTGATATTTGGGGGTGAAAAACTGTTTTTT. Translating it yields CASSLIFGGEKLFF. The chain recombines TRBV5-5 with TRBJ1-4, with D possibly TRBD1 on 5 matching bases. Trimming shortened V by 4 bases and J by 7 bases, and 14 bases separated the two germline ends. The CDR3 totals 14 residues. Germline CDR1 reads SGHKS; CDR2 reads YYEKEE (reference sequence). Filled out from reference TRBV5-5 and TRBJ1-4, the complete variable domain reads DAGVTQSPTHLIKTRGQQVTLRCSPISGHKSVSWYQQVLGQGPQFIFQYYEKEERGRGNFPDRFSARQFPNYSSELNVNALLLGDSALYLCASSLIFGGEKLFFGSGTQLSVL.

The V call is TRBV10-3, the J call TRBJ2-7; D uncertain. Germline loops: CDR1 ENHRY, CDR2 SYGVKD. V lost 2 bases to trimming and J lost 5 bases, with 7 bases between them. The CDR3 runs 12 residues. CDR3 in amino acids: CAISELPDEQYF. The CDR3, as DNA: TGTGCCATCAGTGAGCTTCCCGACGAGCAGTACTTC.

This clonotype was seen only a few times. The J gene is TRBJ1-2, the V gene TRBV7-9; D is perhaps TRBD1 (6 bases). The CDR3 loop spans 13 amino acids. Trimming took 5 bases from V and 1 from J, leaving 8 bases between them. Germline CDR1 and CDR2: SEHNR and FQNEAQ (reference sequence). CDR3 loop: CASSRQVNYGYTF. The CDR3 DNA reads TGTGCCAGCAGCCGACAGGTTAACTATGGCTACACCTTC.

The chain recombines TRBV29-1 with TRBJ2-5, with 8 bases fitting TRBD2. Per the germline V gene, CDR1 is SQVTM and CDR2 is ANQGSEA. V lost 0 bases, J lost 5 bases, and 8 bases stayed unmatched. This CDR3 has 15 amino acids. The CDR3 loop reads CSVEEASGRRETQYF. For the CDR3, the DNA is TGCAGCGTTGAAGAAGCAAGCGGGAGACGTGAGACCCAGTACTTC.

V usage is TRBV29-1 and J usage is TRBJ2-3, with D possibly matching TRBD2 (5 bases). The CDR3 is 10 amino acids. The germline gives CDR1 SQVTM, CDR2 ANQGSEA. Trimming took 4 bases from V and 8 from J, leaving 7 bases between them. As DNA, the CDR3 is TGCAGCGTTGTAGGGAGTACGCAGTATTTT. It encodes CSVVGSTQYF.

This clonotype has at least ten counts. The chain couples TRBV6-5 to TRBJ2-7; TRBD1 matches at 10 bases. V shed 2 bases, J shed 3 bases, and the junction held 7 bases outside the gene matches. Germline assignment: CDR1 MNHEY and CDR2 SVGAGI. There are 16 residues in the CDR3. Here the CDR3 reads CASSYNRDRGDYEQYF. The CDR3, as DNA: TGTGCCAGCAGTTACAACCGGGACAGGGGTGACTACGAGCAGTACTTC.

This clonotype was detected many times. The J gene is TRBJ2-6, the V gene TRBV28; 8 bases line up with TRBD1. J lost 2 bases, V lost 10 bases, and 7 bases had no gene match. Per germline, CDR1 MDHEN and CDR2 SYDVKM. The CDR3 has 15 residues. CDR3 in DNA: TGTGCCACCAGACACAGGGGGACTGGGGCCAACGTCCTGACTTTC. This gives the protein CATRHRGTGANVLTF.

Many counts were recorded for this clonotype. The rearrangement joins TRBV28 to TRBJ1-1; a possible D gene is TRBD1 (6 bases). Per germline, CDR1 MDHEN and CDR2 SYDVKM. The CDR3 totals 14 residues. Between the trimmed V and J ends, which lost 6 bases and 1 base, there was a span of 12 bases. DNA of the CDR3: TGTGCCAGCAGCTTGACAGGCGGGAACACTGAAGCTTTCTTT. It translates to CASSLTGGNTEAFF.

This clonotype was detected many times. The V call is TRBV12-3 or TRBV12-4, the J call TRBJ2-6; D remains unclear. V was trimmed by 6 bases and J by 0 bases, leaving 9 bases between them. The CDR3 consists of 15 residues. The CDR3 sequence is CASSPVSSGANVLTF. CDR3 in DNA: TGTGCCAGCAGCCCCGTTAGCTCTGGGGCCAACGTCCTGACTTTC.

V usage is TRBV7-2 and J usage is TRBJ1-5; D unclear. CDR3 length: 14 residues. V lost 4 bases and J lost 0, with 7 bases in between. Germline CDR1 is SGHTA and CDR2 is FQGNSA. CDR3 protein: CASSSEISNQPQHF. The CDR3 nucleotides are TGTGCCAGCAGCTCGGAAATTAGCAATCAGCCCCAGCATTTT.

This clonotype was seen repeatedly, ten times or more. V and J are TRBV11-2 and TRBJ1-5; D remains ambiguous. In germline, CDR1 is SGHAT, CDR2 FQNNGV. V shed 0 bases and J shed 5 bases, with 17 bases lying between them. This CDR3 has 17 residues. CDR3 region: CASSLDNSRAIDQPQHF. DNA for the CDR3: TGTGCCAGCAGCTTAGATAATAGTAGGGCCATCGATCAGCCCCAGCATTTT.

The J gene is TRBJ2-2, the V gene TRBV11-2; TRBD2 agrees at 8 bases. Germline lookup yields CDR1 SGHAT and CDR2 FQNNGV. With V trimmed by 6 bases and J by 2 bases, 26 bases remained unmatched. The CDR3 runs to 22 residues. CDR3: CASSLAFAKKSRGLVNTGELFF. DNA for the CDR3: TGTGCCAGCAGTTTGGCGTTTGCTAAGAAGAGCAGGGGACTAGTAAACACCGGGGAGCTGTTTTTT.

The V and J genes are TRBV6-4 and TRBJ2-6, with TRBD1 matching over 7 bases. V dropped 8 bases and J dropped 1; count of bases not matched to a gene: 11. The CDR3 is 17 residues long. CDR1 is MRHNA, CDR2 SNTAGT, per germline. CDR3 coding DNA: TGTGCCAGCTCCAACAGGGGTCCACTTTCTGGGGCCAACGTCCTGACTTTC. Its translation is CASSNRGPLSGANVLTF.

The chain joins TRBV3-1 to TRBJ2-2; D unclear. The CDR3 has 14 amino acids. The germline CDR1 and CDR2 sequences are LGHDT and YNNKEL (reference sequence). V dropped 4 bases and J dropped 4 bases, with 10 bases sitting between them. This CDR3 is CASSPGPTTGELFF. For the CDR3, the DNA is TGTGCCAGCAGCCCGGGTCCTACCACCGGGGAGCTGTTTTTT.

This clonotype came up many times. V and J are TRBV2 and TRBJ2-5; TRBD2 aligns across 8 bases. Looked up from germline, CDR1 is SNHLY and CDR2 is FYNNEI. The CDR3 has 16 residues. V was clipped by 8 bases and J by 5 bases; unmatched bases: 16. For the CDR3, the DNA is TGTGCCAGCCGACCAATAGCCGGGAGGGGAATGGAGACCCAGTACTTC. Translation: CASRPIAGRGMETQYF. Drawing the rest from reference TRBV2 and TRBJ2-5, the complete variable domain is EPEVTQTPSHQVTQMGQEVILRCVPISNHLYFYWYRQILGQKVEFLVSFYNNEISEKSEIFDDQFSVERPDGSNFTLKIRSTKLEDSAMYFCASRPIAGRGMETQYFGPGTRLLVL.

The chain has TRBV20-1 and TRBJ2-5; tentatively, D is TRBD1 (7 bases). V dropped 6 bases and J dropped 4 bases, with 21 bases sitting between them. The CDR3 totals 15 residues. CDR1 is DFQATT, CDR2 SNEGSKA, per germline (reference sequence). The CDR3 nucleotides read TGCAGTGCACAAGACAGGGTCGGGGGTCTAGAGACCCAGTACTTC. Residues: CSAQDRVGGLETQYF.

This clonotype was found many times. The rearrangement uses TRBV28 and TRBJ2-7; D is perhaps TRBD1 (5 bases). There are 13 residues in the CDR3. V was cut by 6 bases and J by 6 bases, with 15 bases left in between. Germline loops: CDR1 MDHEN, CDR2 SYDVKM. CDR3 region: CASSLVWGSEQYF. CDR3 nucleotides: TGTGCCAGCAGCCTAGTGTGGGGCTCCGAGCAGTACTTC.